This T cell receptor beta chain stems from a study of blood T cells in healthy people across ages. Through a sample-barcoded 5' primer and a J-beta primer mix, a second PCR was run for about 7 to 12 cycles. TCRdb independently ran MiXCR on the 5' RACE reads; one entry per CDR3 protein. The table includes around 1,500,000 distinct CDR3 sequences, roughly 40% detected once. Staff drew around 10 milliliters of peripheral blood from each donor. Sequenced: blood. The sequence was obtained from a woman younger than 35 in good health.

Here the CDR3 DNA reads TGTGCCAGCAGCTCGGGACAGGTGGCGGCTCCCCAGCATTTT. Its protein is CASSSGQVAAPQHF. The genes are TRBV5-6 and TRBJ1-5, with 8 positions matching TRBD1. The CDR3 contains 14 residues. Trimming at V came to 3 bases and at J to 10 bases, leaving 9 bases not matched to a gene. The germline gives CDR1 SGHDT, CDR2 YYEEEE. The full variable domain, its missing parts supplied by reference TRBV5-6 and TRBJ1-5, is DAGVTQSPTHLIKTRGQQVTLRCSPKSGHDTVSWYQQALGQGPQFIFQYYEEEERQRGNFPDRFSGHQFPNYSSELNVNALLLGDSALYLCASSSGQVAAPQHFGDGTRLSIL.